The following is a T cell receptor (beta chain) sequence with its context. Other DNA sequences in this sample translate to the same CDR3. Sequenced by immunoSEQ multiplex PCR; TCRdb stores in-frame clones only, minus some. The sample yields 2 million to 2.5 million clones, 85% to 95% seen once. The data stem from a study of shared clonotypes between healthy human individuals. Germline V gives CDR1 GTSNPN, CDR2 SVGIG (reference sequence). The CDR3 has 12 amino acids. The V end lost 0 bases, the J end lost 5 bases, and 8 bases lay between the germline ends. CD45RO-negative, CCR7-selected cells formed the naive CD8 fraction, which excluded terminally differentiated effector memory CD45RA+ cells. The donors were adults (healthy and HIV-negative) with no recent acute infections or vaccinations.

The specimen was naive CD8+ T cells from PBMCs. V and J are TRBV30 and TRBJ2-7; D is ambiguous. The sequence came from a man between 18 and 35 years old in good health. Some clones in this sample may be carry-over from other donors' samples. As DNA, the CDR3 is TGTGCCTGGAGTGTCCGTGGGGACGAGCAGTACTTC. It yields the protein CAWSVRGDEQYF.